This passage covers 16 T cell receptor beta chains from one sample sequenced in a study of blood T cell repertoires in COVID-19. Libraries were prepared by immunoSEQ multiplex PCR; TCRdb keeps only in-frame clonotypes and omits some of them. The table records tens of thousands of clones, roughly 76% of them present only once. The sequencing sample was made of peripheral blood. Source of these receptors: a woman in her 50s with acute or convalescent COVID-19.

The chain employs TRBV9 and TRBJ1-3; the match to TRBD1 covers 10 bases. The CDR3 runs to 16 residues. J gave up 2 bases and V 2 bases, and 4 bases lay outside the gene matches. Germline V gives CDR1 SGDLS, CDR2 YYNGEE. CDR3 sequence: CASSVIGQGAGNTIYF. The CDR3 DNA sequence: TGTGCCAGCAGCGTGATTGGACAGGGGGCTGGAAACACCATATATTTT.

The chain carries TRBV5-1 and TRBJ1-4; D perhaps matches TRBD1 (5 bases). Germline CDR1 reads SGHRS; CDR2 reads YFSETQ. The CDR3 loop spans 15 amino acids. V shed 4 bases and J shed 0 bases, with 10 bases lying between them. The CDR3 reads CASSTWGATNEKLFF. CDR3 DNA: TGCGCCAGCAGCACCTGGGGGGCAACTAATGAAAAACTGTTTTTT.

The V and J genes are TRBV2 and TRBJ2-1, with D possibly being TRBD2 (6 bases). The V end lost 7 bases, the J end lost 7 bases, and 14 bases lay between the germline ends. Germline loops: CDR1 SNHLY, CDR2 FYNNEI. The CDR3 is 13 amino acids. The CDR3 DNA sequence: TGTGCCAGCACTAGCGACCGAGGGAATGAGCAGTTCTTC. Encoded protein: CASTSDRGNEQFF.

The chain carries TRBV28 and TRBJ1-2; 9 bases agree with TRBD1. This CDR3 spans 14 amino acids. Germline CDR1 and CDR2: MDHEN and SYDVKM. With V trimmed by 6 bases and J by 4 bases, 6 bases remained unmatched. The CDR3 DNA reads TGTGCCAGCAGATCGGGGACAGGGATCTATGGCTACACCTTC. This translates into CASRSGTGIYGYTF.

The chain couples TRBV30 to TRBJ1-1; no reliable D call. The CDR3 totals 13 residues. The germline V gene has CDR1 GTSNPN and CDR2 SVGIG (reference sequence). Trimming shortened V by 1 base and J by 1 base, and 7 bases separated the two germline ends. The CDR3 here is CAWSASGNTEAFF. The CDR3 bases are TGTGCCTGGAGTGCATCAGGGAACACTGAAGCTTTCTTT.

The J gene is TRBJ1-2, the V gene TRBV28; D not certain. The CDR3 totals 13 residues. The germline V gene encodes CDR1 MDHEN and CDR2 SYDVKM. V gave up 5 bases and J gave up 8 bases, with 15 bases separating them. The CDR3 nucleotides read TGTGCCAGCAGTCCGGAAGCGCAGAAGGGCTACACCTTC. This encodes CASSPEAQKGYTF.

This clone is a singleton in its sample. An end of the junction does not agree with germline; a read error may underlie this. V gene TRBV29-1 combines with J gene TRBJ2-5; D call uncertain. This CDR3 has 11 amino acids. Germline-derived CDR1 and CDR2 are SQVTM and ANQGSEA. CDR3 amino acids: CNVASQETQYF. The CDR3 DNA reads TGCAACGTTGCCTCCCAAGAGACCCAGTACTTC. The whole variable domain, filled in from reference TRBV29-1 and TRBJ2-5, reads SAVISQKPSRDICQRGTSLTIQCQVDSQVTMMFWYRQQPGQSLTLIATANQGSEATYESGFVIDKFPISRPNLTFSTLTVSNMSPEDSSIYLCNVASQETQYFGPGTRLLVL.

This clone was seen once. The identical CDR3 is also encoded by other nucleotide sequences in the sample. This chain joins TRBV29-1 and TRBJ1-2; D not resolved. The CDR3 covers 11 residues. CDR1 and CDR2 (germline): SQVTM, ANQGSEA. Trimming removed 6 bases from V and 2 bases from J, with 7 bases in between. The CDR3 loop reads CSVVENYGYTF. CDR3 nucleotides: TGCAGCGTGGTCGAGAACTATGGCTACACCTTC. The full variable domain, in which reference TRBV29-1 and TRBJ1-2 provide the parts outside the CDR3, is SAVISQKPSRDICQRGTSLTIQCQVDSQVTMMFWYRQQPGQSLTLIATANQGSEATYESGFVIDKFPISRPNLTFSTLTVSNMSPEDSSIYLCSVVENYGYTFGSGTRLTVV.

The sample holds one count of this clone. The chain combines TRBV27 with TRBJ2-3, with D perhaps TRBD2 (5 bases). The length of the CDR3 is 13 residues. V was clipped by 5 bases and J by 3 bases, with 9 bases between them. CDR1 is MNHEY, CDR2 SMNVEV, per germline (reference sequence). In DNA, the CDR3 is TGTGCCAGCAGTAAGACTAATACAGATACGCAGTATTTT. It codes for CASSKTNTDTQYF.

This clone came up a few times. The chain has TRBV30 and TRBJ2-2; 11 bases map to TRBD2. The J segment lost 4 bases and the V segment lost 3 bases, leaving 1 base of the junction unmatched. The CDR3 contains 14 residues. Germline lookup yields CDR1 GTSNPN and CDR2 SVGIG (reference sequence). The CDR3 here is CAWRGLAVTGELFF. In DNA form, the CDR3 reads TGTGCCTGGAGGGGACTAGCGGTCACCGGGGAGCTGTTTTTT. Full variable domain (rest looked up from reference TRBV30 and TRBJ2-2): SQTIHQWPATLVQPVGSPLSLECTVEGTSNPNLYWYRQAAGRGLQLLFYSVGIGQISSEVPQNLSASRPQDRQFILSSKKLLLSDSGFYLCAWRGLAVTGELFFGEGSRLTVL.

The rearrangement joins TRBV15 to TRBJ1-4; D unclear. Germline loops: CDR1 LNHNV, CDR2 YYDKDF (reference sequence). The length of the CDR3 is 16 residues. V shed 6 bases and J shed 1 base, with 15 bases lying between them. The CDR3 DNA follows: TGTGCCACCAGAGAGTACGGAGGTAGAACTAATGAAAAACTGTTTTTT. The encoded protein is CATREYGGRTNEKLFF.

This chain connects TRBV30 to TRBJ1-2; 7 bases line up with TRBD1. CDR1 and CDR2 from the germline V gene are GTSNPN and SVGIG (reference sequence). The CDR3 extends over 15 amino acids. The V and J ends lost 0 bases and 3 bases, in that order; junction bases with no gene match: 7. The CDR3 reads CAWSVPTGNYYGYTF. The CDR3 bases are TGTGCCTGGAGTGTACCGACAGGGAACTACTATGGCTACACCTTC.

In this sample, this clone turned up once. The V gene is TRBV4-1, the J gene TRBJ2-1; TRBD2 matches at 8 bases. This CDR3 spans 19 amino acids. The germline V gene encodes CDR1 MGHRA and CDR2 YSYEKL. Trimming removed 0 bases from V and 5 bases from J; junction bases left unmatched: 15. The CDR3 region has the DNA TGCGCCAGCAGCCAAGATGAAGCGGGGGCTATTACATGGAACAATGAGCAGTTCTTC. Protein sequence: CASSQDEAGAITWNNEQFF.

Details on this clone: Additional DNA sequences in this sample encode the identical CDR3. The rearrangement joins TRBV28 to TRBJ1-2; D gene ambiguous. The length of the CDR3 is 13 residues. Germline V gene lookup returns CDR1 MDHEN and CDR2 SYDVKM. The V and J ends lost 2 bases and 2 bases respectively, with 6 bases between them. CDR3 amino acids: CASSLGRNYGYTF. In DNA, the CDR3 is TGTGCCAGCAGTTTAGGCAGAAACTATGGCTACACCTTC.

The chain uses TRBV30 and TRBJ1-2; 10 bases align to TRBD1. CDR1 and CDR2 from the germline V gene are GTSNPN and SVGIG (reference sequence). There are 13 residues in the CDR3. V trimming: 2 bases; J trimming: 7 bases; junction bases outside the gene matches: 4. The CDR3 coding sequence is TGTGCCTGGAGTAGGGACAGGGGAGTTGGCTACACCTTC. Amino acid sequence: CAWSRDRGVGYTF.

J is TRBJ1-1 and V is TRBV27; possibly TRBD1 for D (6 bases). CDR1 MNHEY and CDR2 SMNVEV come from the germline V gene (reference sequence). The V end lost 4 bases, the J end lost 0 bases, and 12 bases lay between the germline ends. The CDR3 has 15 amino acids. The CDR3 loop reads CASSSLTGLNTEAFF. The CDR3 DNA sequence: TGTGCCAGCAGTTCCCTAACAGGGTTGAACACTGAAGCTTTCTTT.